The entry below gives a single TCR beta chain sequence along with its context. Donors gave roughly 9.1 milliliters of peripheral blood apiece. Primers used in a second PCR of roughly 6 to 11 cycles were a sample-barcoded 5' primer and a J-beta primer mix. Every individual sample yielded 2.5 million or more paired-end reads (each containing CDR3). TCRdb re-called the 5' RACE reads with MiXCR, one entry per CDR3 protein. The repertoire holds about 1.4 million distinct CDR3 sequences, with 59% as singletons. The CDR3 extends over 14 amino acids. In germline, CDR1 is SGHRS, CDR2 YFSETQ. The data originate from a study of blood T cells in healthy people across ages. About the study: The template switching approach captured approximately one barcoded beta molecule for every two T cells.

V and J are TRBV5-1 and TRBJ2-7; no definite D call. The J call may be faulty, since TRBJ2-4 better matches the DNA end. The sequencing input was blood. This receptor was obtained from a man aged 18 to 30 in good health. The CDR3 sequence: CASSLSSGLDIQYF. Here the CDR3 DNA reads TGCGCCAGCAGCCTTTCTAGTGGGTTGGACATTCAGTACTTC.